The 4 T cell receptor beta chains reported below all come from one sample, sequenced in a study of neoadjuvant anti-PD-1 for oral cavity cancer. TCRdb's table, derived via immunoSEQ multiplex PCR, lists solely in-frame clones and lacks some. The table includes roughly 14,000 clones, roughly 70% detected once. Specimen: PBMCs, collected before nivolumab (anti-PD-1) treatment. These receptors all stem from a person between 40 and 85 years old with oral cavity squamous cell carcinoma.

The chain has TRBV5-4 and TRBJ1-3; 8 nucleotides line up with TRBD1. There are 18 residues in the CDR3. CDR1 SGHNT and CDR2 YYREEE come from the germline V gene (reference sequence). The ends lost 0 bases at V and 2 bases at J; junction bases unmatched: 10. The CDR3 sequence is CASSLVPRTGRTGNTIYF. Written as DNA, the CDR3 is TGTGCCAGCAGCTTGGTACCGCGGACAGGGAGGACTGGAAACACCATATATTTT. The full variable domain, its missing parts supplied by reference TRBV5-4 and TRBJ1-3, is ETGVTQSPTHLIKTRGQQVTLRCSSQSGHNTVSWYQQALGQGPQFIFQYYREEENGRGNFPPRFSGLQFPNYSSELNVNALELDDSALYLCASSLVPRTGRTGNTIYFGEGSWLTVV.

This clone has more than one count but fewer than ten. CDR3: CASSELAGGRETQYF. The CDR3 DNA follows: TGTGCCAGCAGTGAACTAGCGGGAGGAAGGGAGACCCAGTACTTC. The rearrangement uses TRBV27 and TRBJ2-5; TRBD2 agrees at 12 bases. Trimming at V came to 5 bases and at J to 5 bases, leaving 6 bases not matched to a gene. The CDR3 contains 15 residues. The germline CDR1 and CDR2 sequences are MNHEY and SMNVEV (reference sequence).

The rearrangement links TRBV29-1 to TRBJ1-1; D gene uncertain. V was clipped by 5 bases and J by 0 bases, with 13 bases between them. Germline CDR1 and CDR2: SQVTM and ANQGSEA. This CDR3 region has 14 residues. CDR3 sequence (DNA): TGCAGCGTTCGACCCACCTTCATGAACACTGAAGCTTTCTTT. This gives the protein CSVRPTFMNTEAFF.

This clone was seen a few times. The chain uses TRBV4-1 and TRBJ2-2; unclear D gene. CDR3 size: 15 residues. CDR1 and CDR2 (germline): MGHRA, YSYEKL. V lost 1 base and J 1 base, leaving 7 bases between the germline ends. The CDR3 DNA reads TGCGCCAGCAGCCAAGTATTACAGAACACCGGGGAGCTGTTTTTT. Translation: CASSQVLQNTGELFF.